The 30 T cell receptor beta chains in this list originate from one sample, sequenced in a study of response to subunit inactivated influenza vaccine. MiXCR was run by TCRdb on the RT-PCR reads, yielding one entry per CDR3 protein. Seen here are hundreds of thousands of distinct CDR3 sequences, about 14% observed once, and the top ten hold around 6.5%. The sample was PBMCs from blood, taken 14 to 15 days before vaccination. The receptor set was obtained from a man aged 45-65 years who received an inactivated influenza vaccine.

This clonotype was seen only a few times. The chain carries TRBV19 and TRBJ2-6, with D perhaps matching TRBD2 (5 bases). Germline V CDR1 and CDR2: LNHDA, SQIVND (reference sequence). Trimming removed 5 bases from V and 0 bases from J, with 11 bases in between. This CDR3 contains 16 residues. CDR3 sequence (DNA): TGTGCCAGTAGTCCCGGGGAGCTCTCTGGGGCCAACGTCCTGACTTTC. Amino acid sequence: CASSPGELSGANVLTF.

This clonotype was recorded a few times. J is TRBJ1-5 and V is TRBV12-5; D may be TRBD1 (6 bases). The ends were cut back, 2 bases at V and 2 bases at J, with 22 bases in the middle. CDR1 and CDR2 (germline): LGHNT, FRNRAP. There are 19 residues in the CDR3. In DNA form, the CDR3 reads TGTGCTAGTGGTTTGAAACAGGGTGTCTTGATGAAGGGCAATCAGCCCCAGCATTTT. It yields the protein CASGLKQGVLMKGNQPQHF.

This clonotype was counted ten times or more. This chain joins TRBV20-1 and TRBJ2-7; 8 nucleotides line up with TRBD2. CDR1 is DFQATT, CDR2 SNEGSKA, per germline (reference sequence). This CDR3 region has 12 residues. V lost 5 bases to trimming and J lost 6 bases; unmatched junction nucleotides: 6. In nucleotides, the CDR3 is TGCAGTGCTGCCGGGACTAGGTCCGAGCAGTACTTC. This sequence encodes CSAAGTRSEQYF.

As concerns this clonotype: One junction end does not reproduce the germline sequence, and a read error may be involved. V usage is TRBV30 and J usage is TRBJ2-1, with 13 bases fitting TRBD2. Germline V lookup: CDR1 GTSNPN, CDR2 SVGIG (reference sequence). The CDR3 consists of 16 residues. For the CDR3, the DNA is TGTGCCTGGAAGGGACTAGCGGGGTGGACCTACAATGAGCAGCTCTTC. This codes for CAWKGLAGWTYNEQLF. Combining the CDR3 with reference TRBV30 and TRBJ2-1 gives the whole variable domain SQTIHQWPATLVQPVGSPLSLECTVEGTSNPNLYWYRQAAGRGLQLLFYSVGIGQISSEVPQNLSASRPQDRQFILSSKKLLLSDSGFYLCAWKGLAGWTYNEQLFGPGTRLTVL.

This clonotype was picked up one time. The rearrangement uses TRBV7-2 and TRBJ2-7, with 14 bases lining up with TRBD2. The length of the CDR3 is 15 residues. V gave up 6 bases and J gave up 5 bases; unmatched junction bases: 6. Germline V CDR1 and CDR2: SGHTA, FQGNSA. The CDR3 region is CASSTGLAGVDEQYF. CDR3 in DNA: TGTGCCAGCAGTACGGGACTAGCGGGAGTTGACGAGCAGTACTTC.

This clonotype showed up many times. The chain uses TRBV20-1 and TRBJ1-6, with a tentative D call TRBD1 (6 bases). V was pared by 1 base and J by 8 bases, with 12 bases between. This CDR3 comprises 14 residues. Germline V gene sequence: CDR1 DFQATT, CDR2 SNEGSKA (reference sequence). CDR3 region: CSARGAGADSPLHF. CDR3 coding DNA: TGCAGTGCTAGAGGTGCAGGGGCTGATTCACCCCTCCACTTT.

This clonotype showed up just a few times. The J gene is TRBJ2-1, the V gene TRBV4-2; D is perhaps TRBD2 (6 bases). The germline V gene has CDR1 LGHNA and CDR2 YNFKEQ. The V end lost 3 bases, the J end lost 3 bases, and 12 bases lay between the germline ends. This CDR3 has 15 residues. For the CDR3, the DNA is TGTGCCAGCAGCCATACGGGACTCATCTACAATGAGCAGTTCTTC. It encodes CASSHTGLIYNEQFF.

Remarks on this clonotype: One junction end disagrees with the germline gene, perhaps due to a read error. The genes are TRBV4-1 and TRBJ2-5; unclear D gene. Germline lookup yields CDR1 MGHRA and CDR2 YSYEKL. CDR3 size: 17 residues. CDR3 DNA sequence: TGCGTCAGCAGCCAATGGCCGAAGGGCGGATTGGAAGAGACCCAGTACTTC. Translated: CVSSQWPKGGLEETQYF.

This clonotype was counted a few times. A read error may produce the germline difference seen at one junction end. The rearrangement joins TRBV18 to TRBJ2-1, with 7 bases identical to TRBD1. Germline V gene sequence: CDR1 KGHSH, CDR2 LQKENI. The CDR3 totals 14 residues. This CDR3 reads CASSPPDRSNEQFF. The CDR3 bases are TGTGCCAGCTCTCCACCGGACAGGTCCAATGAGCAGTTCTTC.

The chain uses TRBV14 and TRBJ2-3, with D unresolved. The CDR3 is 18 amino acids. The V and J ends lost 2 bases and 3 bases respectively, with 21 bases between them. Germline lookup yields CDR1 SGHDN and CDR2 FVKESK. The CDR3 sequence: CASSQIGSEFSATDTQYF. The DNA of the CDR3 is TGTGCCAGCAGCCAAATAGGGTCGGAATTTTCGGCAACAGATACGCAGTATTTT. The entire variable domain, with the rest obtained from reference TRBV14 and TRBJ2-3, is as follows: EAGVTQFPSHSVIEKGQTVTLRCDPISGHDNLYWYRRVMGKEIKFLLHFVKESKQDESGMPNNRFLAERTGGTYSTLKVQPAELEDSGVYFCASSQIGSEFSATDTQYFGPGTRLTVL.

The chain employs TRBV29-1 and TRBJ2-1; no clear D. V was pared by 5 bases and J by 10 bases, with 9 bases between. The CDR3 contains 10 residues. Germline V lookup: CDR1 SQVTM, CDR2 ANQGSEA. Here the CDR3 DNA reads TGCAGCGTTAAAAGATGCGAGCAGTTCTTC. Protein product: CSVKRCEQFF.

Only a few counts were recorded for this clonotype. The genes are TRBV5-1 and TRBJ1-1; D gene uncertain. This CDR3 has 14 amino acids. V dropped 0 bases and J dropped 1 base, with 7 bases sitting between them. CDR1 and CDR2 (germline): SGHRS, YFSETQ. For the CDR3, the DNA is TGCGCCAGCAGCTTGGCTGACCCGAACACTGAAGCTTTCTTT. Protein: CASSLADPNTEAFF.

The chain employs TRBV11-2 and TRBJ1-6; D call uncertain. Per the germline V gene, CDR1 is SGHAT and CDR2 is FQNNGV. Trimming took off 0 bases at V and 0 bases at J, with 6 bases between the two ends. The length of the CDR3 is 16 residues. The CDR3 region is CASSLDLFSYNSPLHF. DNA for the CDR3: TGTGCCAGCAGCTTAGATCTCTTCTCCTATAATTCACCCCTCCACTTT. Complete variable domain (other parts from reference TRBV11-2 and TRBJ1-6): EAGVAQSPRYKIIEKRQSVAFWCNPISGHATLYWYQQILGQGPKLLIQFQNNGVVDDSQLPKDRFSAERLKGVDSTLKIQPAKLEDSAVYLCASSLDLFSYNSPLHFGNGTRLTVT.

This clonotype was counted only a few times. CDR3: CASSPTRGSHSYNEQFF. The CDR3 DNA is TGTGCCAGCAGCCCGACGAGAGGGTCACACTCCTACAATGAGCAGTTCTTC. V and J are TRBV11-2 and TRBJ2-1, with D possibly being TRBD2 (5 bases). This CDR3 has 17 residues. Germline values: CDR1 SGHAT, CDR2 FQNNGV. The germline V and J ends were trimmed by 5 bases and 0 bases, with 17 bases remaining between them.

V gene TRBV30 combines with J gene TRBJ2-5; possibly TRBD2 for D (6 bases). Per germline, CDR1 GTSNPN and CDR2 SVGIG (reference sequence). V lost 4 bases and J lost 7, with 10 bases in between. CDR3 length: 11 residues. The CDR3 DNA reads as TGTGCCTGGACAATCGGGGGGACCCAGTACTTC. This translates into CAWTIGGTQYF. Full variable domain (rest looked up from reference TRBV30 and TRBJ2-5): SQTIHQWPATLVQPVGSPLSLECTVEGTSNPNLYWYRQAAGRGLQLLFYSVGIGQISSEVPQNLSASRPQDRQFILSSKKLLLSDSGFYLCAWTIGGTQYFGPGTRLLVL.

A few counts support this clonotype. It may be a read error: a sequence one base away is much more abundant. V is TRBV4-3 and J is TRBJ1-1; D is unclear. The germline V and J ends were trimmed by 3 bases and 0 bases, with 5 bases remaining between them. The germline CDR1 and CDR2 sequences are LGHNA and YSLEER. The CDR3 loop spans 13 amino acids. DNA of the CDR3: TGCGCCAGCAGCCACTCGGTGAACACTGAAGCTTTCTTT. Translating it yields CASSHSVNTEAFF.

This sequence joins TRBV7-2 and TRBJ2-5, with D possibly being TRBD1 (6 bases). Per germline, CDR1 SGHTA and CDR2 FQGNSA. The ends were cut back, 2 bases at V and 4 bases at J, with 17 bases in the middle. The CDR3 covers 16 residues. CDR3 protein: CASSLYSRGFRETQYF. CDR3 nucleotides: TGTGCCAGCAGCTTATACAGCAGGGGTTTTAGAGAGACCCAGTACTTC.

The CDR3 loop reads CASSLGLETYNEQFF. For the CDR3, the DNA is TGTGCCAGCAGCTTGGGTCTGGAGACGTACAATGAGCAGTTCTTC. J is TRBJ2-1 and V is TRBV5-8; D not certain. In germline, CDR1 is SGHTS, CDR2 YDEGEE. This CDR3 contains 15 residues. V was pared by 0 bases and J by 4 bases, with 11 bases between.

This clonotype was recorded a few times. The gene calls are TRBV15 and TRBJ2-6, with TRBD1 identical over 8 bases. This CDR3 is 18 amino acids long. Germline CDR1 LNHNV, CDR2 YYDKDF (reference sequence). Germline trimming cut 5 bases from V and 0 bases from J; bases unmatched to any gene: 9. The CDR3 is CATSDGDRIYSGANVLTF. CDR3 nucleotide sequence: TGTGCCACCAGCGACGGGGACAGGATATACTCTGGGGCCAACGTCCTGACTTTC.

This clonotype was seen only a few times. The chain couples TRBV4-2 to TRBJ2-1; possibly TRBD2 for D (5 bases). The CDR3 is 19 amino acids. Trimming left V 0 bases short and J 0 bases short, with 18 bases between. The germline gives CDR1 LGHNA, CDR2 YNFKEQ. Written as DNA, the CDR3 is TGTGCCAGCAGCCAAGAAGTTTTGGTGAGGGTGAACTCCTACAATGAGCAGTTCTTC. Its protein product is CASSQEVLVRVNSYNEQFF.

This clonotype was observed a few times. Its ends do not fully match the called genes, so a read error is possible. The J gene is TRBJ2-2, the V gene TRBV7-7, with a possible D match to TRBD1 (5 bases). Germline V lookup: CDR1 SSHAT, CDR2 FNYEAQ (reference sequence). CDR3 size: 11 residues. CDR3 in DNA: TGTGCTAGCAGGGTAGCCGGGGAGCTGTTTTTT. Translating gives CASRVAGELFF.

This clonotype appeared a few times. The chain is built from TRBV30 and TRBJ2-1, with TRBD2 matching over 9 bases. With 1 base clipped from V and 1 base from J, the junction kept 8 bases outside the gene matches. The CDR3 contains 17 residues. Germline assignment: CDR1 GTSNPN and CDR2 SVGIG (reference sequence). CDR3 coding DNA: TGTGCCTGGAGTGGGGACTGGGCGGGAGGGTCCTACAATGAGCAGTTCTTC. It codes for CAWSGDWAGGSYNEQFF.

The rearrangement joins TRBV12-3 or TRBV12-4 to TRBJ1-5; a weak D match, TRBD1 (5 bases). V was clipped by 2 bases and J by 0 bases, with 14 bases between them. This CDR3 is built from 17 residues. The CDR3, as DNA: TGTGCCAGCAGTTTATCCCGGGGCCTTTATAGCAATCAGCCCCAGCATTTT. Residues: CASSLSRGLYSNQPQHF.

The table lists this clonotype with a few counts. V and J are TRBV24-1 and TRBJ2-1; D is undetermined. Germline-derived CDR1 and CDR2 are KGHDR and SFDVKD. V gave up 0 bases and J gave up 3 bases, with 11 bases separating them. The CDR3 extends over 16 amino acids. The CDR3 DNA is TGTGCCACCAGTGATTTGCGGGCCCCGGGCTACAATGAGCAGTTCTTC. The encoded protein is CATSDLRAPGYNEQFF.

The CDR3: CATSRDVPGGGAQYF. The CDR3 DNA reads as TGTGCCACCAGCAGAGATGTCCCGGGCGGTGGGGCGCAGTATTTT. The V and J genes are TRBV15 and TRBJ2-3; D is unresolved. There are 15 residues in the CDR3. Germline CDR1 reads LNHNV; CDR2 reads YYDKDF (reference sequence). Trimming stripped 0 bases from V and 10 bases from J, with 17 bases between.

This clonotype was observed at least ten times. The V gene is TRBV5-1, the J gene TRBJ2-1; D gene uncertain. The length of the CDR3 is 13 residues. Germline V gives CDR1 SGHRS, CDR2 YFSETQ. The V and J ends lost 4 bases and 0 bases respectively, with 5 bases between them. The CDR3 spells CASSQSSYNEQFF. CDR3 DNA: TGCGCCAGCAGCCAGAGCTCCTACAATGAGCAGTTCTTC.

Only a few counts were recorded for this clonotype. The rearrangement uses TRBV24-1 and TRBJ2-7; 9 bases map to TRBD1. The germline CDR1 and CDR2 sequences are KGHDR and SFDVKD. The CDR3 is made up of 15 amino acids. Trimming took 4 bases from V and 6 from J; bases not matched to a gene: 9. CDR3 DNA: TGTGCCACCAGTGACCCCGGACAGGGGACGGCCGAGCAGTACTTC. It yields the protein CATSDPGQGTAEQYF.

This clonotype was counted between two and nine times. The junction and the germline gene differ at one end; a read error may be behind it. The rearrangement links TRBV11-2 to TRBJ1-5; no firm D call. The CDR3 spans 14 residues. Per germline, CDR1 SGHAT and CDR2 FQNNGV. CDR3 amino acids: CASSLETSNQPQHF. CDR3 coding DNA: TGTGCCAGCAGCCTAGAGACATCAAATCAGCCCCAGCATTTT.

The chain has TRBV20-1 and TRBJ1-2, with 8 bases matching TRBD1. CDR1 and CDR2 (germline): DFQATT, SNEGSKA (reference sequence). The CDR3 is 12 residues long. The V and J ends lost 4 bases and 8 bases, in that order; junction bases with no gene match: 6. CDR3 nucleotide sequence: TGCAGTGCTACACTTCAGGGGGCAGGCTACACCTTC. The encoded protein is CSATLQGAGYTF.

V usage is TRBV20-1 and J usage is TRBJ2-7, with D perhaps being TRBD1 or TRBD2 (5 bases each). Deletions cut 5 bases from V and 2 bases from J, with 13 bases between. The length of the CDR3 is 13 residues. CDR1 is DFQATT, CDR2 SNEGSKA, per germline (reference sequence). CDR3 loop: CSAEGLGAYEQYF. CDR3 DNA sequence: TGCAGTGCTGAGGGCTTGGGGGCCTACGAGCAGTACTTC.